These 22 T cell receptor beta chains were all obtained from the same sample, sequenced in a study of blood T cell repertoires in COVID-19. Generated by immunoSEQ multiplex PCR, the TCRdb table keeps only in-frame clones and is missing some. The table lists around 240,000 clones, about 80% of them singletons. The sample consisted of peripheral blood. All receptors come from a woman aged 45-65 years with acute or convalescent COVID-19.

The chain couples TRBV18 to TRBJ2-7, with D maybe TRBD1 (6 bases). This CDR3 has 15 amino acids. The V and J ends lost 5 bases and 5 bases respectively, with 19 bases between them. CDR1 and CDR2 (germline): KGHSH, LQKENI. The CDR3 nucleotides read TGTGCCAGCTCAGCCTCCGGGACACCTCTCAACGAGCAGTACTTC. As protein: CASSASGTPLNEQYF.

The chain recombines TRBV5-4 with TRBJ1-3, with 7 nucleotides matching TRBD1. This CDR3 has 14 amino acids. J was trimmed by 3 bases and V by 4 bases; bases with no gene match: 4. CDR1 SGHNT and CDR2 YYREEE come from the germline V gene (reference sequence). CDR3 nucleotide sequence: TGTGCCAGCAGCGGCAGGGGGAGTGGAAACACCATATATTTT. Translation gives CASSGRGSGNTIYF.

Only one count was recorded for this clone. The rearrangement joins TRBV28 to TRBJ1-2; weak D call: TRBD1 (6 bases). The CDR3 consists of 13 residues. Germline CDR1 MDHEN, CDR2 SYDVKM. The DNA for the CDR3 is TGTGCTTGGGGGGGGCAAGCTAACTATGGCTACACCTTC. Encoded protein: CAWGGQANYGYTF.

The rearrangement uses TRBV2 and TRBJ2-5, with 7 bases aligning to TRBD1. CDR1 is SNHLY and CDR2 is FYNNEI in the germline V gene. V gave up 5 bases and J gave up 10 bases; unmatched junction bases: 10. This CDR3 contains 13 residues. CDR3 residues: CASSTTQGNSQYF. Here the CDR3 DNA reads TGTGCCAGCAGTACTACACAGGGGAATAGCCAGTACTTC.

This rearrangement joins TRBV11-2 to TRBJ1-4; D not resolved. The CDR3 extends over 14 amino acids. V gave up 0 bases and J gave up 7 bases, with 9 bases separating them. Germline V lookup: CDR1 SGHAT, CDR2 FQNNGV. The CDR3 reads CASSLDPNSEKLFF. For the CDR3, the DNA is TGTGCCAGCAGCTTAGATCCAAACAGTGAAAAACTGTTTTTT.

The gene calls are TRBV4-1 and TRBJ1-5, with a weak D call TRBD1 (5 bases). The germline V and J ends were trimmed by 1 base and 3 bases, with 19 bases remaining between them. The CDR3 contains 18 residues. Germline CDR1 reads MGHRA; CDR2 reads YSYEKL. The CDR3 coding sequence is TGCGCCAGCAGCCAAGTCCTCACAGGACCAGCTAACAATCAGCCCCAGCATTTT. Translated: CASSQVLTGPANNQPQHF.

The rearrangement uses TRBV27 and TRBJ2-2, with D perhaps matching TRBD1 (6 bases). The V and J ends lost 4 bases and 1 base respectively, with 16 bases between them. This CDR3 contains 17 residues. Per the germline V gene, CDR1 is MNHEY and CDR2 is SMNVEV (reference sequence). CDR3 loop: CASSSYPGQWNTGELFF. CDR3 in DNA: TGTGCCAGCAGTTCTTATCCGGGACAATGGAACACCGGGGAGCTGTTTTTT.

This clone was seen just once. This sequence joins TRBV19 and TRBJ2-5; 12 positions agree with TRBD2. The CDR3 loop spans 16 amino acids. CDR1 and CDR2 (germline): LNHDA, SQIVND (reference sequence). V lost 2 bases to trimming and J lost 2 bases; unmatched junction nucleotides: 3. DNA of the CDR3: TGTGCCAGTAGTATATGGACTAGCGGGAAACAAGAGACCCAGTACTTC. The encoded protein is CASSIWTSGKQETQYF.

The chain recombines TRBV6-5 with TRBJ1-2; 7 bases are a match to TRBD1. Germline V lookup: CDR1 MNHEY, CDR2 SVGAGI. The CDR3 extends over 16 amino acids. J gave up 4 bases and V 4 bases, and 12 bases lay outside the gene matches. As DNA, the CDR3 is TGTGCCAGCAGTTCATTGGCCAAGGGGGCTCTCTATGGCTACACCTTC. Its protein is CASSSLAKGALYGYTF.

The CDR3 region has the DNA TGTGCCAGCAGCCAATACGGTGTCGGACAGACAGGCACCGGGGAGCTGTTTTTT. As protein: CASSQYGVGQTGTGELFF. The chain is built from TRBV14 and TRBJ2-2; D is perhaps TRBD1 (6 bases). The germline V and J ends were trimmed by 2 bases and 4 bases, with 20 bases remaining between them. Germline V gene data show CDR1 as SGHDN and CDR2 as FVKESK. CDR3 length: 18 amino acids. The whole variable domain, filled in from reference TRBV14 and TRBJ2-2, reads EAGVTQFPSHSVIEKGQTVTLRCDPISGHDNLYWYRRVMGKEIKFLLHFVKESKQDESGMPNNRFLAERTGGTYSTLKVQPAELEDSGVYFCASSQYGVGQTGTGELFFGEGSRLTVL.

The chain combines TRBV6-5 with TRBJ1-2; D unresolved. The germline gives CDR1 MNHEY, CDR2 SVGAGI. V gave up 6 bases and J gave up 8 bases, with 10 bases separating them. The CDR3 is 11 residues long. The CDR3 DNA is TGTGCCAGCAGGTCCGCGGCGGGCTACACCTTC. Translating gives CASRSAAGYTF.

Note on this clone: Additional DNA sequences in this sample encode the identical CDR3. The chain joins TRBV7-2 to TRBJ1-4; 7 bases match TRBD1. Germline CDR1 is SGHTA and CDR2 is FQGNSA. Trimming at V came to 4 bases and at J to 10 bases, leaving 3 bases not matched to a gene. The CDR3 is 12 amino acids. The CDR3 spells CASSSDRRKLFF. The DNA of the CDR3 is TGTGCCAGCAGCTCGGACAGGAGAAAACTGTTTTTT.

The chain joins TRBV14 to TRBJ1-3; a possible D gene is TRBD1 (5 bases). The germline V gene encodes CDR1 SGHDN and CDR2 FVKESK. The CDR3 has 15 amino acids. V gave up 0 bases and J gave up 4 bases, with 10 bases separating them. The CDR3 DNA follows: TGTGCCAGCAGCCAAGATGCCAGGGCGGGAAACACCATATATTTT. Translating gives CASSQDARAGNTIYF.

The rearrangement uses TRBV9 and TRBJ1-4; TRBD1 might be the D (6 bases). V lost 4 bases and J 7 bases, leaving 11 bases between the germline ends. The CDR3 is made up of 13 amino acids. Per germline, CDR1 SGDLS and CDR2 YYNGEE. The CDR3 protein is CASSSGTLEKLFF. The DNA of the CDR3 is TGTGCCAGCAGCAGCGGGACACTTGAAAAACTGTTTTTT.

The CDR3 region is CASSPRGGSPTDTQYF. The CDR3 DNA follows: TGTGCCAGCAGCCCCAGGGGCGGGTCCCCCACAGATACGCAGTATTTT. The rearrangement links TRBV7-3 to TRBJ2-3; tentatively, D is TRBD1 (6 bases). Trimming removed 5 bases at V and 2 bases at J, with 17 bases between. CDR1 SGHTA and CDR2 FQGTGA come from the germline V gene. This CDR3 contains 16 residues.

The chain uses TRBV7-2 and TRBJ1-2; D uncertain. From germline, CDR1 is SGHTA and CDR2 FQGNSA. CDR3 length: 15 amino acids. Deletions cut 5 bases from V and 5 bases from J, with 18 bases between. The CDR3 DNA reads as TGTGCCAGCAGCCCCGACTTGGCGGCGGTGTATGGCTACACCTTC. Encoded protein: CASSPDLAAVYGYTF.

V and J are TRBV5-5 and TRBJ2-4, with 8 bases matching TRBD2. The CDR3 sequence is 18 residues long. CDR1 is SGHKS, CDR2 YYEKEE, per germline (reference sequence). J was trimmed by 1 base and V by 4 bases; bases with no gene match: 13. This chain's CDR3 is CASSPLPGGGHAKNIQYF. The CDR3 DNA is TGTGCCAGCAGCCCACTCCCGGGCGGGGGGCACGCCAAAAACATTCAGTACTTC.

The chain combines TRBV14 with TRBJ2-1; D is unclear. CDR3 size: 15 residues. Germline V gene sequence: CDR1 SGHDN, CDR2 FVKESK. V dropped 3 bases and J dropped 5 bases, with 14 bases sitting between them. The CDR3 DNA follows: TGTGCCAGCAGCCACCCAGTGCGGCCCGACAATGAGCAGTTCTTC. Protein: CASSHPVRPDNEQFF.

The sample holds one count of this clone. The rearrangement uses TRBV9 and TRBJ1-2; tentative D call: TRBD1 (5 bases). The length of the CDR3 is 15 residues. V shed 4 bases and J shed 0 bases, with 13 bases lying between them. CDR1 is SGDLS, CDR2 YYNGEE, per germline. The CDR3 reads CASSPGHKANYGYTF. The DNA for the CDR3 is TGTGCCAGCAGCCCTGGACACAAAGCTAACTATGGCTACACCTTC.

This chain links TRBV10-3 with TRBJ2-3; D is undetermined. Trimming stripped 0 bases from V and 0 bases from J, with 13 bases between. The CDR3 covers 17 residues. Germline lookup yields CDR1 ENHRY and CDR2 SYGVKD. This CDR3 reads CAISESLRLSSTDTQYF. For the CDR3, the DNA is TGTGCCATCAGTGAGTCACTCAGGCTATCTAGCACAGATACGCAGTATTTT.

This chain connects TRBV12-3 or TRBV12-4 to TRBJ2-7, with D unclear. This CDR3 is 12 amino acids long. With 2 bases removed from V and 5 bases from J, the gap between germline ends came to 7 bases. In DNA, the CDR3 is TGTGCCAGCAGTTTATCTAGGCACGAGCAGTACTTC. Protein: CASSLSRHEQYF.

CDR3 DNA: TGTGCCAGCAGCCTAAGGACGGTCCCTGAAAAAGGGGCCGACACTGAAGCTTTCTTT. It codes for CASSLRTVPEKGADTEAFF. V and J are TRBV9 and TRBJ1-1, with D tentatively TRBD1 (5 bases). Germline V gives CDR1 SGDLS, CDR2 YYNGEE. The V gene lost 4 bases and the J gene lost 3 bases, with 28 bases spanning the gap. This CDR3 contains 19 residues. The variable domain in full, with the rest retrieved from reference TRBV9 and TRBJ1-1, is DSGVTQTPKHLITATGQRVTLRCSPRSGDLSVYWYQQSLDQGLQFLIQYYNGEERAKGNILERFSAQQFPDLHSELNLSSLELGDSALYFCASSLRTVPEKGADTEAFFGQGTRLTVV.